These 3 T cell receptor beta chains were sequenced from one sample in a study of CD4 T cells in relation to SARS-CoV-2 and coronaviruses. Sequenced by immunoSEQ multiplex PCR; TCRdb stores in-frame clones only, minus some. This sample has around 56,000 clones; roughly 85% occur once, and the top ten carry 1.3% to 1.5%. Unexposed donor CD4+ T cells date from about 2011-2018, before the COVID-19 pandemic. The material sequenced was memory CD4+ T cells from PBMCs. The receptors were sampled from a human donor in good health.

The CDR3 sequence: CASSLAGGTSYNEQFF. Here the CDR3 DNA reads TGTGCCAGCAGCTTAGCGGGAGGGACGTCCTACAATGAGCAGTTCTTC. The chain recombines TRBV7-2 with TRBJ2-1, with TRBD2 matching 7 bases. The J segment lost 1 base and the V segment lost 0 bases, leaving 3 bases of the junction unmatched. The CDR3 has 16 amino acids. CDR1 is SGHTA, CDR2 FQGNSA, per germline. The whole variable domain, filled in from reference TRBV7-2 and TRBJ2-1, reads GAGVSQSPSNKVTEKGKDVELRCDPISGHTALYWYRQSLGQGLEFLIYFQGNSAPDKSGLPSDRFSAERTGGSVSTLTIQRTQQEDSAVYLCASSLAGGTSYNEQFFGPGTRLTVL.

V usage is TRBV5-1 and J usage is TRBJ1-2, with D unresolved. This CDR3 spans 14 amino acids. Germline CDR1 SGHRS, CDR2 YFSETQ. V lost 0 bases to trimming and J lost 3 bases, with 9 bases between them. The CDR3 DNA sequence: TGCGCCAGCAGCTTGGCAGGTGGCGACTATGGCTACACCTTC. Residues: CASSLAGGDYGYTF.

The V gene is TRBV24-1, the J gene TRBJ2-3, with TRBD1 identical over 7 bases. The CDR3 sequence is 16 residues long. With V trimmed by 3 bases and J by 1 base, 6 bases remained unmatched. CDR1 and CDR2 (germline): KGHDR, SFDVKD. In nucleotides, the CDR3 is TGTGCCACCAGTGATCCACAGGGGTTCGGCACAGATACGCAGTATTTT. The encoded protein is CATSDPQGFGTDTQYF.